The source of this T cell receptor beta chain is a study of T cell changes during pregnancy in multiple sclerosis. The protocol was immunoSEQ multiplex PCR, while the TCRdb copy is restricted to in-frame clones and leaves out a portion. The data show about 120,000 clones, 93% seen once. The germline CDR1 and CDR2 sequences are SGHTA and FQGTGA. Trimming stripped 4 bases from V and 2 bases from J, with 9 bases between. This CDR3 is built from 14 residues. The clonotype was recovered from a female donor with multiple sclerosis, enrolled in a pregnancy study. The source was peripheral blood, collected before pregnancy. The V and J genes are TRBV7-3 and TRBJ2-1; a possible D gene is TRBD2 (6 bases). CDR3 coding DNA: TGTGCCAGCAGCTCGGGGGTTGCCTACAATGAGCAGTTCTTC. Translating it yields CASSSGVAYNEQFF.